A selection of T cell receptor beta chains follows, all from one sample in a study of blood T cell repertoires in COVID-19. Measured with immunoSEQ multiplex PCR; TCRdb has only the in-frame clones, and not every one. The table records roughly 100,000 clones, about 88% of them present only once. Material for sequencing was peripheral blood. These receptors were obtained from a woman over 75 with active COVID-19. Both conserved end residues are part of each CDR3. A D gene is named only where the DNA matches it firmly. Clone size is given for some rows only: seen once, a few or many times, or a class if the clone is expanded.

TRBD1,-,TRBJ2-5,TRBV5-1,TGCGCCAGCAGCTTGGTAGCCAGGGGGTACTCACAGACCCAGTACTTC,CASSLVARGYSQTQYF
-,-,TRBJ2-1,TRBV7-2,TGTGCCAGCAGCTTAGATCGAAACAGGGTGAATGAGCAGTTCTTC,CASSLDRNRVNEQFF
-,-,TRBJ2-1,TRBV5-1,TGCGCCAGCAGCTTGGACAGCAACAATGAGCAGTTCTTC,CASSLDSNNEQFF
TRBD1,-,TRBJ1-6,TRBV2,TGTGCCAGCAATGGACAGGGAGATAGGTCACCCCTCCACTTT,CASNGQGDRSPLHF
-,-,TRBJ1-5,TRBV6-5,TGTGCCAGCAGTCGGGATTACAATCAGCCCCAGCATTTT,CASSRDYNQPQHF
-,-,TRBJ1-1,TRBV4-1,TGCGCCAGCAGCCAAGATCTGATACTGATAAACACTGAAGCTTTCTTT,CASSQDLILINTEAFF
TRBD1,once,TRBJ2-6,TRBV27,TGTGCCAGCAGTTTATGGCCGGGACAGGGGGCATCTGGGGCCAACGTCCTGACTTTC,CASSLWPGQGASGANVLTF
-,few,TRBJ1-5,TRBV27,TGTGCCAGCAGACTCGGGGGTTATGACAATCAGCCCCAGCATTTT,CASRLGGYDNQPQHF
TRBD1,-,TRBJ1-4,TRBV7-2,TGTGCCAGCAGCGCGACAGGGGGCTCTTATGAAAAACTGTTTTTT,CASSATGGSYEKLFF
TRBD1,-,TRBJ1-2,TRBV29-1,TGCAGCGTCATGACAGGGCATGGCTACACCTTC,CSVMTGHGYTF
TRBD1,-,TRBJ1-1,TRBV27,TGTGCCAGCAGCCGAAGGACAGGAAACACTGAAGCTTTCTTT,CASSRRTGNTEAFF
-,-,TRBJ2-7,TRBV27,TGTGCCAGCAGTTCTGACACAGGGCCCGAGCAGTACTTC,CASSSDTGPEQYF
TRBD1,-,TRBJ2-7,TRBV28,TGTGCCAGCAGACCTTCGGACAGGGGGAACGAGCAGTACTTC,CASRPSDRGNEQYF
-,-,TRBJ1-5,TRBV30,TGTGCCTGGAGCGGTGACAGGAATCAGCCCCAGCATTTT,CAWSGDRNQPQHF
-,once,TRBJ2-7,TRBV21-1,TGTGCCAGCAGCAAGACAGGGGAGCAGTACTTC,CASSKTGEQYF
TRBD2,-,TRBJ2-5,TRBV10-3,TGTGCCATCAGTGATCTAGCGGGTGTCGGGGAGACCCAGTACTTC,CAISDLAGVGETQYF
-,-,TRBJ1-5,TRBV24-1,TGTGCCACCAGTGTAACGAGTAGCAATCAGCCCCAGCATTTT,CATSVTSSNQPQHF
TRBD2,once,TRBJ2-7,TRBV10-3,TGTGCCATCAGTCCTAGCGGAAATGAGGACGGCGAGCAGTACTTC,CAISPSGNEDGEQYF
TRBD2,once,TRBJ2-3,TRBV7-9,TGTGCCAGCAGCTTAGGGGGGACTAGCGGAGATACGCAGTATTTT,CASSLGGTSGDTQYF
TRBD1,-,TRBJ2-1,TRBV5-4,TGTGCCAGCAGCTTAGGGACAGGGGGCTACAATAAGCAGTTCTTC,CASSLGTGGYNKQFF
TRBD2,once,TRBJ2-1,TRBV5-1,TGCGCCAGCAGCTTACCGACTAGCGGGAGGGCCGGATTTTATGAGCAGTTCTTC,CASSLPTSGRAGFYEQFF
TRBD1,-,TRBJ1-2,TRBV19,TGTGCCAGTAGTATAGGTTGGACAGGGTCTGGTGGCTACACCTTC,CASSIGWTGSGGYTF
-,-,TRBJ2-1,TRBV5-4,TGTGCCAGCAGCCCGGGGAGGACAAGGTACCCCAATGAGCAGTTCTTC,CASSPGRTRYPNEQFF
TRBD2,few,TRBJ2-7,TRBV7-2,TGTGCCAGCAGCGCGGGGACTAGCGGGATCTACGAGCAGTACTTC,CASSAGTSGIYEQYF
-,-,TRBJ2-1,TRBV5-6,TGTGCCAGCAGATCCGGACTGAGGCCCTACAATGAGCAGTTCTTC,CASRSGLRPYNEQFF
TRBD1,-,TRBJ1-1,TRBV28,TGTGCCAGCAGTACCCGACAGGGAAGGGCCACTGAAGCTTTCTTT,CASSTRQGRATEAFF
-,-,TRBJ1-3,TRBV5-1,TGCGCCAGCAGCCAAGAGACAGGAGCAAACACCATATATTTT,CASSQETGANTIYF
-,-,TRBJ1-5,TRBV7-8,TGTGCCAGCAGCTTTCTTCAGAATCAGCCCCAGCATTTT,CASSFLQNQPQHF
TRBD1,-,TRBJ2-6,TRBV7-2,TGTGCCAGCAGCTTAAGGAACAGGGGGCCTGGGGCCAACGTCCTGACTTTC,CASSLRNRGPGANVLTF